This T cell receptor (beta chain) is drawn from a study of cytomegalovirus exposure and HLA in healthy donors. This CDR3 region has 13 residues. Germline assignment: CDR1 SEHNR and CDR2 FQNEAQ (reference sequence). As to this clone: As yet, its antigen is unknown. An end of the junction differs from the germline gene, which may be a read error.

Study-level findings and limits: Earlier analysis looked at TCR beta V segments, and most were productive about 87% or about 30% of the time. CMV serostatus was the sole immune exposure data available.

The primer mix had 60 Vbeta and 13 Jbeta primers. TCRdb's copy holds only in-frame clones and misses some; the assay was immunoSEQ multiplex PCR. The table lists about 190,000 clones, over 70% of them singletons. The sample comprised PBMCs. The origin of this receptor is a man between 45 and 60 years old in good health and CMV-seronegative. This chain links TRBV7-9 with TRBJ2-2, with D uncertain. This chain's CDR3 is CSSSLDLTGELFF. For the CDR3, the DNA is TGTTCCAGCAGCTTAGATCTCACCGGGGAGCTGTTTTTT.